A single sample gave rise to the 17 T cell receptor beta chains below, sequenced in a study of shared clonotypes between healthy human individuals. Naive CD8 cells lacked CD45RO, underwent positive selection for CCR7 and left out terminally differentiated effector memory CD45RA+ cells. Generated by immunoSEQ multiplex PCR, the TCRdb table keeps only in-frame clones and is missing some. There are about 2 million clones in the sample; approximately 94% occur only once, and under 1.5% lies in the top ten. Sequenced material: naive CD8+ T cells sorted from blood. Source of these receptors: a man aged 18 to 30 in good health.

The rearrangement joins TRBV30 to TRBJ1-2; D is undetermined. V lost 4 bases and J 7 bases, leaving 16 bases between the germline ends. The CDR3 loop spans 13 amino acids. Germline V gives CDR1 GTSNPN, CDR2 SVGIG (reference sequence). The CDR3 loop is CAWIPQGLGGYTF. The CDR3 coding sequence is TGTGCCTGGATCCCCCAAGGGCTAGGTGGCTACACCTTC.

This sequence joins TRBV9 and TRBJ2-1; D unresolved. The CDR3 contains 14 residues. Trimming removed 4 bases at V and 7 bases at J, with 15 bases between. Germline V gene sequence: CDR1 SGDLS, CDR2 YYNGEE. The CDR3 coding sequence is TGTGCCAGCAGCCACCGGGCAGGCGGTAATGAGCAGTTCTTC. Protein sequence: CASSHRAGGNEQFF.

This clone has ten or more counts. V usage is TRBV6-1 and J usage is TRBJ2-5; D is possibly TRBD2 (5 bases). V lost 3 bases to trimming and J lost 5 bases, with 10 bases between them. The CDR3 consists of 13 residues. Per germline, CDR1 MNHNS and CDR2 SASEGT. The CDR3 region is CASSDEGPETQYF. The CDR3 DNA is TGTGCCAGCAGTGATGAGGGTCCGGAGACCCAGTACTTC.

This clone appeared a single time. The rearrangement joins TRBV5-1 to TRBJ1-1; unclear D gene. The germline gives CDR1 SGHRS, CDR2 YFSETQ. V lost 3 bases and J 1 base, leaving 16 bases between the germline ends. This CDR3 spans 16 amino acids. This CDR3 reads CASSSSDFLRNTEAFF. The CDR3 bases are TGCGCCAGCAGCTCCTCGGACTTCTTGAGGAACACTGAAGCTTTCTTT.

The gene calls are TRBV5-1 and TRBJ2-5; TRBD1 or TRBD2 may be the D gene (6 bases each). Germline loops: CDR1 SGHRS, CDR2 YFSETQ. V lost 4 bases and J lost 1, with 17 bases in between. The CDR3 length is 16 residues. The CDR3 DNA is TGCGCCAGCAGCGAACCCGGGGGCGGTATCCAAGAGACCCAGTACTTC. The encoded protein is CASSEPGGGIQETQYF.

This chain links TRBV12-2 with TRBJ2-1; no DNA check was done on the table's D call, TRBD2. TRBV12-2 is labeled a pseudogene. The CDR3 runs 13 residues. CDR3: CASRLSVNSNRFF. The CDR3 DNA reads as TGTGCAAGTCGCTTATCGGTAAATAGCAATCGGTTCTTC.

This clone occurred once. This rearrangement joins TRBV5-6 to TRBJ2-3, with no clear D. The CDR3 has 12 amino acids. The germline V gene has CDR1 SGHDT and CDR2 YYEEEE. V shed 0 bases and J shed 6 bases, with 5 bases lying between them. The CDR3 sequence: CASSLVVDTQYF. The CDR3 DNA is TGTGCCAGCAGCTTGGTAGTGGATACGCAGTATTTT.

The rearrangement uses TRBV5-6 and TRBJ2-1; 7 bases map to TRBD2. The length of the CDR3 is 12 residues. Germline lookup yields CDR1 SGHDT and CDR2 YYEEEE. Trimming at V came to 3 bases and at J to 10 bases, leaving 4 bases not matched to a gene. The CDR3 bases are TGTGCCAGCAGCTCCGACGGGGGGGAGCAGTTCTTC. This codes for CASSSDGGEQFF.

This chain joins TRBV19 and TRBJ2-3; D is perhaps TRBD1 (6 bases). Looked up from germline, CDR1 is LNHDA and CDR2 is SQIVND (reference sequence). V was shortened by 7 bases and J by 2 bases, with 10 bases between the two germline ends. This CDR3 is 13 amino acids long. CDR3 nucleotides: TGTGCCAGTACAGGACAGCCCACAGATACGCAGTATTTT. Protein: CASTGQPTDTQYF. The full variable domain, rest sourced from reference TRBV19 and TRBJ2-3, is DGGITQSPKYLFRKEGQNVTLSCEQNLNHDAMYWYRQDPGQGLRLIYYSQIVNDFQKGDIAEGYSVSREKKESFPLTVTSAQKNPTAFYLCASTGQPTDTQYFGPGTRLTVL.

As for this clone: Other DNA variants within this sample encode the same CDR3. This chain joins TRBV4-1 and TRBJ1-3, with no clear D. The CDR3 extends over 13 amino acids. From germline, CDR1 is MGHRA and CDR2 YSYEKL. Trimming removed 4 bases from V and 0 bases from J, with 4 bases in between. The CDR3 loop reads CASSLNSGNTIYF. The CDR3 bases are TGCGCCAGCAGCCTGAACTCTGGAAACACCATATATTTT.

A single count supports this clone. The rearrangement uses TRBV11-3 and TRBJ2-5; maybe TRBD1 (5 bases). The CDR3 extends over 15 amino acids. Germline V lookup: CDR1 SGHNT, CDR2 YENEEA. Trimming removed 10 bases at V and 2 bases at J, with 20 bases between. Here the CDR3 reads CATDGYRFSQETQYF. The CDR3 coding sequence is TGTGCCACGGACGGTTACAGGTTCTCGCAAGAGACCCAGTACTTC. Combining the CDR3 with reference TRBV11-3 and TRBJ2-5 gives the whole variable domain EAGVVQSPRYKIIEKKQPVAFWCNPISGHNTLYWYLQNLGQGPELLIRYENEEAVDDSQLPKDRFSAERLKGVDSTLKIQPAELGDSAVYLCATDGYRFSQETQYFGPGTRLLVL.

This chain links TRBV4-3 with TRBJ1-2; no clear D. The ends were cut back, 0 bases at V and 2 bases at J, with 10 bases in the middle. The germline V gene encodes CDR1 LGHNA and CDR2 YSLEER. CDR3 size: 15 residues. The CDR3 bases are TGCGCCAGCAGCCAAGATATAGGGCTGAACTATGGCTACACCTTC. Protein: CASSQDIGLNYGYTF.

The rearrangement joins TRBV4-1 to TRBJ1-1, with D possibly TRBD1 on 6 matching bases. Deletions cut 1 base from V and 0 bases from J, with 21 bases between. The germline gives CDR1 MGHRA, CDR2 YSYEKL. The CDR3 has 19 residues. The CDR3 sequence is CASSQGTATLTNMNTEAFF. CDR3 DNA: TGCGCCAGCAGCCAAGGGACAGCTACCTTAACTAACATGAACACTGAAGCTTTCTTT.

The V call is TRBV5-6, the J call TRBJ2-2; D is ambiguous. V lost 0 bases to trimming and J lost 9 bases, with 9 bases between them. Germline CDR1 is SGHDT and CDR2 is YYEEEE. The CDR3 is 13 amino acids. CDR3 coding DNA: TGTGCCAGCAGCTTGGTGCGGAAGTGGGAGCTGTTTTTT. Its protein product is CASSLVRKWELFF.

This clone turned up a few times. This CDR3 is also generated by other DNA sequences in the sample. The V call is TRBV27, the J call TRBJ2-7; D may be TRBD2 (6 bases). Trimming took 4 bases from V and 5 from J, leaving 6 bases between them. Germline V gives CDR1 MNHEY, CDR2 SMNVEV (reference sequence). CDR3 length equals 11 residues. CDR3 nucleotide sequence: TGTGCCAGCAGTTCGGGAGACGAGCAGTACTTC. Protein: CASSSGDEQYF.

The CDR3 DNA is TGTGCCAGCAGTACTGACACCTATAATTCACCCCTCCACTTT. Its translation is CASSTDTYNSPLHF. The genes are TRBV9 and TRBJ1-6; D unresolved. CDR1 is SGDLS, CDR2 YYNGEE, per germline. Trimming stripped 5 bases from V and 2 bases from J, with 8 bases between. CDR3 length: 14 amino acids.

To note about this clone: The sample carries other DNA sequences with the same CDR3. The chain has TRBV6-5 and TRBJ2-7; 7 nucleotides line up with TRBD1. Germline V CDR1 and CDR2: MNHEY, SVGAGI. Trimming at V came to 0 bases and at J to 3 bases, leaving 2 bases not matched to a gene. CDR3 length equals 14 residues. This chain's CDR3 is CASSYSTGDYEQYF. In DNA, the CDR3 is TGTGCCAGCAGTTACTCTACAGGGGACTACGAGCAGTACTTC.